This is a list of T cell receptor beta chains from one sample in a study of cytomegalovirus exposure and HLA in healthy donors. Produced via immunoSEQ multiplex PCR; TCRdb's table is partial and in-frame only. The table has 150,000 to 200,000 clones, approximately 70% seen once. Source material: PBMCs. The receptors come from a man aged 35 to 55 in good health and CMV-seropositive. Both conserved end residues are part of each CDR3. The D gene is left open where the match is weak. Clone size is given for some rows only: seen once, a few or many times, or a class if the clone is expanded.

d_gene,abundance,v_gene,j_gene,CDR3aa,CDR3nt
NA,NA,TRBV18,TRBJ1-3,CASSPQGYEGNTIYF,TGTGCCAGCTCACCGCAGGGTTATGAAGGAAACACCATATATTTT
NA,once,TRBV4-2,TRBJ2-3,CASSTAGPDTQYF,TGTGCCAGCAGCACCGCAGGCCCAGATACGCAGTATTTT
NA,NA,TRBV9,TRBJ1-5,CASSIGDRGNQPQHF,TGTGCCAGCTCGATAGGGGATCGGGGCAATCAGCCCCAGCATTTT
NA,NA,TRBV19,TRBJ2-4,CASSPDLFRDIQYF,TGTGCCAGTAGTCCCGATCTATTCCGGGACATTCAGTACTTC
NA,few,TRBV28,TRBJ1-5,CASNSRTGTPEFYSNQPQHF,TGTGCCAGCAATAGTAGAACCGGGACACCCGAGTTTTATAGCAATCAGCCCCAGCATTTT
NA,NA,TRBV4-2,TRBJ1-6,CASSQDDFGNSPLHF,TGTGCCAGCAGCCAAGATGACTTCGGGAATTCACCCCTCCACTTT
NA,NA,TRBV13,TRBJ2-7,CASSANRVFYEQYF,TGTGCCAGCAGCGCCAACAGGGTCTTTTACGAGCAGTACTTC
TRBD1,NA,TRBV5-1,TRBJ2-2,CASSEGTENTGELFF,TGCGCCAGCAGCGAGGGGACAGAGAACACCGGGGAGCTGTTTTTT
TRBD1,NA,TRBV9,TRBJ2-3,CASSVRQGDTDTQYF,TGTGCCAGCAGCGTACGACAGGGGGACACAGATACGCAGTATTTT
TRBD1,NA,TRBV27,TRBJ2-7,CASSLYRGQGGSYEQYF,TGTGCCAGCAGTTTATACAGGGGACAGGGTGGCTCCTACGAGCAGTACTTC
NA,NA,TRBV4-3,TRBJ1-1,CASSQEGGGEAFF,TGCGCCAGCAGCCAAGAAGGGGGGGGAGAAGCTTTCTTT
NA,NA,TRBV5-5,TRBJ1-3,CASSPAGFTGNTIYF,TGTGCCAGCAGCCCCGCAGGGTTCACTGGAAACACCATATATTTT
NA,NA,TRBV27,TRBJ1-1,CASGEAGRAFF,TGTGCCAGCGGTGAGGCAGGGCGGGCTTTCTTT